This T cell receptor (beta chain) stems from a study of liver allograft versus peripheral blood T cells (TCRdb year 2020). The study in broad terms: In liver transplant recipients, the study looked at T cell receptor repertoires in the peripheral blood and set them against the repertoires found within the transplanted livers. Points the paper makes about the study in general: T cell receptor repertoires inside liver allografts were reported to differ from those detected in peripheral blood.

The CDR3 contains 13 residues, cysteine and phenylalanine counted. This entry keeps only the CDR3 DNA: 39 bases, framed from base 1. The germline V gene (reference sequence) yields MNHNY for CDR1 and SVGAGI for CDR2. Between the V and J ends, shortened by 6 bases and 4 bases respectively, the junction contains 13 bases. By share, this clonotype ranks as medium-sized (0.01 to 0.1%). Its antigen specificity is not known. The input lacks base qualities; no much larger clone sits a single base away. TCRdb shows the sequencer as Illumina MiSeq. TCRdb reworked the public reads: Q25 trimming with fastp, MiXCR clone assembly, productive beta chains retained. Merged by CDR3 protein, the rows form single entries marked with the most common genes and DNA. The sample records 2,000 or so distinct CDR3 sequences, about 16% of which are singletons. About 9.9% of the sample goes to the ten largest clones.

This clonotype was obtained from a human patient who had a liver transplant. Some T cells may originate with the graft donor following a transplant. In this chain, TRBV6-6 is recombined with TRBJ2-7, with TRBD1 as a weak D call on 5 bases. The sequenced DNA is TGTGCCAGCAGCTCGGGCAGGGTTTACGAGCAGTACTTC. Its translation is CASSSGRVYEQYF.